Below are 27 T cell receptor beta chains sequenced from a single sample in a study of blood T cell repertoires in COVID-19 (TCRdb year 2020). Receptors were amplified or captured by the immunoSEQ multiplex PCR assay. Here the immuneACCESS table is served through TCRdb, limited to in-frame sequences with V and J called. Missing clones are a known gap in these copies; in checked studies unresolved V genes cover under half, and the rest lacks a known reason. A total of 240,000 or so clones appear in this sample, approximately 90% of them only once. Roughly 10% of the sample is taken by the ten largest. Sequencing used PBMCs or T cells enriched from blood (not recorded which). Every receptor here comes from a middle-aged man who had recovered from COVID-19.

The table lists this clone with a count of one. This chain connects TRBV11-3 to TRBJ1-2; D remains unclear. Germline CDR1 and CDR2: SGHNT and YENEEA. V dropped 1 base and J dropped 0 bases, with 6 bases sitting between them. This CDR3 is built from 14 residues. In DNA, the CDR3 is TGTGCCAGCAGCTTAGCGGGAGCTAACTATGGCTACACCTTC. Its translation: CASSLAGANYGYTF.

This rearrangement joins TRBV7-9 to TRBJ1-4; 8 bases fit TRBD1. Unmatched junction bases numbered 9, after V lost 5 bases and J lost 7 bases. Germline assignment: CDR1 SEHNR and CDR2 FQNEAQ (reference sequence). The CDR3 loop spans 15 amino acids. CDR3 in amino acids: CASSPFQGAGEKLFF. CDR3 bases: TGTGCCAGCAGCCCCTTTCAGGGGGCGGGTGAAAAACTGTTTTTT.

V gene TRBV5-1 combines with J gene TRBJ1-2; 8 bases map to TRBD1. This CDR3 has 14 residues. Germline lookup yields CDR1 SGHRS and CDR2 YFSETQ. V dropped 1 base and J dropped 4; count of bases not matched to a gene: 3. The CDR3 nucleotides read TGCGCCAGCAGCTTGAGCACAGGGGGCTATGGCTACACCTTC. The encoded protein is CASSLSTGGYGYTF.

The V gene is TRBV5-1, the J gene TRBJ2-7, with 8 bases aligning to TRBD1. Trimming took 0 bases from V and 6 from J; bases not matched to a gene: 8. Germline V CDR1 and CDR2: SGHRS, YFSETQ. CDR3 length: 15 amino acids. CDR3 amino acids: CASSLVPGGWVEQYF. Written as DNA, the CDR3 is TGCGCCAGCAGCTTGGTGCCAGGGGGCTGGGTCGAGCAGTACTTC.

A single count supports this clone. V gene TRBV5-1 combines with J gene TRBJ2-7; 8 nucleotides line up with TRBD1. This CDR3 spans 16 amino acids. Germline loops: CDR1 SGHRS, CDR2 YFSETQ. Unmatched junction bases numbered 5, after V lost 0 bases and J lost 0 bases. CDR3 sequence (DNA): TGCGCCAGCAGCTTGGGGGGACAGGCGAGCTCCTACGAGCAGTACTTC. Translating gives CASSLGGQASSYEQYF.

The chain carries TRBV28 and TRBJ2-7; 10 nucleotides align to TRBD1. V dropped 5 bases and J dropped 12; count of bases not matched to a gene: 13. Germline V gene data show CDR1 as MDHEN and CDR2 as SYDVKM. The CDR3 sequence is 14 residues long. The CDR3 loop reads CASSTPGTGASAYF. CDR3 DNA: TGTGCCAGCAGTACCCCCGGGACAGGGGCATCGGCGTACTTC.

The chain uses TRBV10-2 and TRBJ1-5; TRBD1 is a possible D gene (5 bases). CDR3 length: 16 amino acids. The V end was cut by 4 bases, the J end by 3 bases, with 16 bases between. From germline, CDR1 is WSHSY and CDR2 SAAADI. CDR3 loop: CASSGVNRLNNQPQHF. The CDR3, as DNA: TGCGCCAGCAGTGGGGTAAACAGGCTTAACAATCAGCCCCAGCATTTT.

The chain is built from TRBV29-1 and TRBJ2-3; 12 positions match TRBD2. Germline assignment: CDR1 SQVTM and CDR2 ANQGSEA. V shed 4 bases, J shed 5 bases, and the junction held 7 bases outside the gene matches. The length of the CDR3 is 15 residues. The CDR3 here is CSVATSGSEGDTQYF. DNA for the CDR3: TGCAGCGTTGCGACTAGCGGGAGTGAAGGAGATACGCAGTATTTT.

CDR3 sequence reads: CASRGEGGNTQYF. As DNA, the CDR3 is TGTGCCAGCAGGGGAGAGGGCGGGAATACGCAGTATTTT. This rearrangement joins TRBV27 to TRBJ2-3; the D gene is possibly TRBD2 (6 bases). The germline V gene has CDR1 MNHEY and CDR2 SMNVEV (reference sequence). Between the trimmed V and J ends, which lost 6 bases and 7 bases, there was a span of 14 bases. The CDR3 length is 13 residues.

CDR3 DNA: TGTGCCAGCAGCCCAGACGACTTTGTCATTTCCTACGAGCAGTACTTC. Its translation is CASSPDDFVISYEQYF. V usage is TRBV11-2 and J usage is TRBJ2-7; D is undetermined. Looked up from germline, CDR1 is SGHAT and CDR2 is FQNNGV. The CDR3 has 16 amino acids. The germline V and J ends were trimmed by 5 bases and 1 base, with 18 bases remaining between them.

Only one count was recorded for this clone. CDR3: CASRALQINNEKLFF. CDR3 bases: TGTGCCAGCAGAGCCCTACAGATAAATAATGAAAAACTGTTTTTT. The chain combines TRBV6-5 with TRBJ1-4; D is unclear. The CDR3 consists of 15 residues. V lost 6 bases to trimming and J lost 4 bases, with 15 bases between them. Germline CDR1 is MNHEY and CDR2 is SVGAGI.

The chain combines TRBV14 with TRBJ2-7; 13 nucleotides line up with TRBD2. This CDR3 contains 16 residues. Germline lookup yields CDR1 SGHDN and CDR2 FVKESK. Unmatched junction bases numbered 6, after V lost 5 bases and J lost 2 bases. The CDR3 is CASSTSLAGGTYEQYF. The CDR3 coding sequence is TGTGCCAGCAGCACCTCACTAGCGGGGGGGACCTACGAGCAGTACTTC.

This chain connects TRBV29-1 to TRBJ2-1; TRBD2 agrees at 7 bases. V shed 7 bases, J shed 0 bases, and the junction held 12 bases outside the gene matches. This CDR3 spans 16 amino acids. Germline CDR1 is SQVTM and CDR2 is ANQGSEA. Written as DNA, the CDR3 is TGCAGCGGTGCCCACCCTTCTAGCGGCTCCTACAATGAGCAGTTCTTC. The encoded protein is CSGAHPSSGSYNEQFF.

The chain links TRBV29-1 to TRBJ2-5, with 8 bases fitting TRBD1. CDR3 length equals 14 residues. V shed 4 bases, J shed 0 bases, and the junction held 4 bases outside the gene matches. Germline assignment: CDR1 SQVTM and CDR2 ANQGSEA. The CDR3 DNA reads as TGCAGCGTTGTGGACAGGGCGTACCAAGAGACCCAGTACTTC. Its protein is CSVVDRAYQETQYF.

Notes on this clone: Compared with germline, one end of the junction differs, possibly owing to a read error. The chain links TRBV4-1 to TRBJ2-7; 9 bases align to TRBD1. The germline V gene has CDR1 MGHRA and CDR2 YSYEKL. The length of the CDR3 is 16 residues. DNA of the CDR3: TGCGCCAGCAGCCCCTCCTCCGGGACAGGGTCCTCCGAGCAGTACTTC. Amino acids: CASSPSSGTGSSEQYF.

The chain combines TRBV6-5 with TRBJ2-6; D ambiguous. Trimming pared 4 bases from V and 2 bases from J, leaving 6 bases between. This CDR3 comprises 14 residues. Germline V CDR1 and CDR2: MNHEY, SVGAGI. The CDR3 protein is CASSSEAGANVLTF. The CDR3 region has the DNA TGTGCCAGCAGTTCCGAGGCTGGGGCCAACGTCCTGACTTTC.

This clone has just one count. The chain combines TRBV30 with TRBJ2-3; 12 nucleotides match TRBD2. The V gene end was trimmed by 3 bases and the J gene end by 1 base; junction bases not matched to a gene: 5. Germline V gene lookup returns CDR1 GTSNPN and CDR2 SVGIG (reference sequence). This CDR3 has 16 amino acids. This chain's CDR3 is CAWRKGLAGGTDTQYF. CDR3 coding DNA: TGTGCCTGGAGGAAGGGACTAGCGGGCGGCACAGATACGCAGTATTTT.

The V call is TRBV7-9, the J call TRBJ2-2; 7 nucleotides align to TRBD1. Germline V gene sequence: CDR1 SEHNR, CDR2 FQNEAQ (reference sequence). The CDR3 spans 16 residues. Trimming cost V 2 bases and J 1 base; bases outside gene matches: 4. The CDR3 region is CASSLRRQGNTGELFF. The CDR3 bases are TGTGCCAGCAGCTTAAGGAGACAGGGGAACACCGGGGAGCTGTTTTTT.

The J gene is TRBJ1-5, the V gene TRBV10-3; possibly TRBD1 for D (5 bases). V shed 2 bases and J shed 3 bases, with 8 bases lying between them. CDR3 size: 14 residues. Germline assignment: CDR1 ENHRY and CDR2 SYGVKD. CDR3: CAISEDSNNQPQHF. The CDR3 bases are TGTGCCATCAGTGAGGACAGTAACAATCAGCCCCAGCATTTT.

V and J are TRBV5-1 and TRBJ1-2; 7 bases agree with TRBD1. The CDR3 has 15 amino acids. The germline gives CDR1 SGHRS, CDR2 YFSETQ. The ends lost 0 bases at V and 6 bases at J; junction bases unmatched: 8. CDR3 sequence reads: CASSLDGGTVDGYTF. CDR3 in DNA: TGCGCCAGCAGCTTGGATGGGGGGACAGTCGATGGCTACACCTTC. Together with reference TRBV5-1 and TRBJ1-2, the CDR3 gives the full variable domain: KAGVTQTPRYLIKTRGQQVTLSCSPISGHRSVSWYQQTPGQGLQFLFEYFSETQRNKGNFPGRFSGRQFSNSRSEMNVSTLELGDSALYLCASSLDGGTVDGYTFGSGTRLTVV.

This chain connects TRBV6-5 to TRBJ2-1, with TRBD2 matching over 8 bases. V shed 5 bases and J 5 bases; nucleotides not matched to a gene: 8. The CDR3 contains 15 residues. Germline loops: CDR1 MNHEY, CDR2 SVGAGI. The CDR3 sequence: CASSPTSGSHNEQFF. CDR3 nucleotides: TGTGCCAGCAGTCCCACTAGCGGAAGCCACAATGAGCAGTTCTTC.

V is TRBV5-1 and J is TRBJ1-4; a weak D match, TRBD1 (5 bases). The V and J ends lost 10 bases and 7 bases respectively, with 14 bases between them. Germline V gives CDR1 SGHRS, CDR2 YFSETQ. This CDR3 is built from 12 residues. CDR3 sequence reads: CAEASGGEKLFF. CDR3 nucleotide sequence: TGCGCCGAGGCATCGGGGGGTGAAAAACTGTTTTTT.

This rearrangement joins TRBV2 to TRBJ2-2; 8 positions agree with TRBD1. J lost 0 bases, V lost 6 bases, and 3 bases had no gene match. Germline-derived CDR1 and CDR2 are SNHLY and FYNNEI. The CDR3 has 15 amino acids. The CDR3 here is CASRRDRSNTGELFF. The CDR3 DNA follows: TGTGCCAGCAGACGGGACAGGTCGAACACCGGGGAGCTGTTTTTT.

This chain connects TRBV29-1 to TRBJ2-5, with 8 bases aligning to TRBD2. This CDR3 contains 13 residues. Germline V gene lookup returns CDR1 SQVTM and CDR2 ANQGSEA. J gave up 2 bases and V 6 bases, and 5 bases lay outside the gene matches. CDR3 region: CSVGLGGQETQYF. The DNA for the CDR3 is TGCAGCGTGGGACTAGGGGGGCAAGAGACCCAGTACTTC.

The V gene is TRBV14, the J gene TRBJ1-2; D perhaps matches TRBD1 (5 bases). Germline assignment: CDR1 SGHDN and CDR2 FVKESK. V lost 4 bases and J lost 3, with 9 bases in between. CDR3 length: 13 amino acids. The chain's CDR3 is CASSPQVHYGYTF. CDR3 DNA: TGTGCCAGCAGCCCACAGGTTCACTATGGCTACACCTTC.

The V and J genes are TRBV6-5 and TRBJ2-3, with D possibly TRBD1 on 5 matching bases. The V and J ends lost 7 bases and 4 bases respectively, with 15 bases between them. This CDR3 contains 14 residues. In germline, CDR1 is MNHEY, CDR2 SVGAGI. The CDR3 bases are TGTGCCAGCATTTCGTTGACAGCCCCAGATACGCAGTATTTT. Encoded protein: CASISLTAPDTQYF.

The CDR3 sequence: CASSGTGGSSGYTF. The CDR3 nucleotides are TGTGCCAGCAGCGGGACAGGGGGCTCCTCTGGCTACACCTTC. The gene calls are TRBV6-6 and TRBJ1-2, with TRBD1 matching 12 bases. With V trimmed by 6 bases and J by 7 bases, 6 bases remained unmatched. Germline CDR1 is MNHNY and CDR2 is SVGAGI (reference sequence). The CDR3 spans 14 residues.